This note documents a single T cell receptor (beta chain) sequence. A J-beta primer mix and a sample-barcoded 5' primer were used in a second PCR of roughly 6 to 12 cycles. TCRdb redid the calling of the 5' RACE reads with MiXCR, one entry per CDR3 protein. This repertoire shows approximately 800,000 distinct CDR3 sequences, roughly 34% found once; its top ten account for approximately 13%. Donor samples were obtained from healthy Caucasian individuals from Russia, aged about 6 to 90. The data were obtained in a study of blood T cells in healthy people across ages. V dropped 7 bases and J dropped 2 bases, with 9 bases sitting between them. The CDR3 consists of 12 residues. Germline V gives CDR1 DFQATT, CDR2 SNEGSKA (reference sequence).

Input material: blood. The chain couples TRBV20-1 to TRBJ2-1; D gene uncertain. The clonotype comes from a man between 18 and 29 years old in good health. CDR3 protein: CSVSLTYNEQFF. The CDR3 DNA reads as TGCAGTGTAAGCCTTACCTACAATGAGCAGTTCTTC.